The 10 T cell receptor beta chains below come from one sample, sequenced in a study of identical twins. Each CDR3 protein gets one entry after TCRdb re-called the 5' RACE reads with MiXCR. The sample lists roughly 1.6 million distinct CDR3 sequences, under 35% occurring once. Sequences were obtained from cord blood. These receptors all stem from a newborn girl in good health.

The CDR3 is CASRKRSFRTDTQYF. In nucleotides, the CDR3 is TGTGCCAGCCGTAAAAGATCCTTCCGCACAGATACGCAGTATTTT. V usage is TRBV12-3 or TRBV12-4 and J usage is TRBJ2-3, with no clear D. CDR3 length equals 15 residues. With 8 bases removed from V and 1 base from J, the gap between germline ends came to 16 bases.

This clonotype was picked up a small number of times. The chain has TRBV11-2 and TRBJ2-7; the D gene is possibly TRBD2 (5 bases). V lost 8 bases to trimming and J lost 3 bases, with 26 bases between them. Germline values: CDR1 SGHAT, CDR2 FQNNGV. The length of the CDR3 is 17 residues. The CDR3 sequence is CASGPFSAELYLYEQYF. In DNA, the CDR3 is TGTGCCAGCGGGCCATTTTCAGCGGAGCTTTATCTCTACGAGCAGTACTTC.

The J gene is TRBJ2-7, the V gene TRBV6-5; TRBD1 might be the D (6 bases). V dropped 6 bases and J dropped 1 base, with 16 bases sitting between them. This CDR3 is 15 amino acids long. The germline CDR1 and CDR2 sequences are MNHEY and SVGAGI. The CDR3, as DNA: TGTGCCAGCAGCCCCGATCCAGGGGAGTCCTACGAGCAGTACTTC. This gives the protein CASSPDPGESYEQYF.

This clonotype was observed a handful of times. The chain recombines TRBV25-1 with TRBJ1-2; D uncertain. Germline V lookup: CDR1 MGHDK, CDR2 SYGVNS. CDR3 length equals 10 residues. Trimming took off 2 bases at V and 13 bases at J, with 8 bases between the two ends. The CDR3 here is CASSEGHLTF. CDR3 sequence (DNA): TGTGCCAGCAGTGAAGGGCATCTCACCTTC.

There are a few counts of this clonotype. V gene TRBV25-1 combines with J gene TRBJ1-2; TRBD1 might be the D (6 bases). This CDR3 region has 15 residues. V gave up 5 bases and J gave up 8 bases, with 21 bases separating them. Looked up from germline, CDR1 is MGHDK and CDR2 is SYGVNS. The CDR3 DNA is TGTGCCAGCAGTCCAATCCCCGGACAGTCTGGGGGCTACACCTTC. It codes for CASSPIPGQSGGYTF.

This chain connects TRBV5-1 to TRBJ1-2; a possible D gene is TRBD1 (5 bases). The germline gives CDR1 SGHRS, CDR2 YFSETQ. Trimming stripped 0 bases from V and 8 bases from J, with 14 bases between. The CDR3 sequence is 14 residues long. The CDR3 here is CASSLVGTEGGYTF. The CDR3, as DNA: TGCGCCAGCAGCTTGGTCGGGACGGAGGGAGGCTACACCTTC.

The V gene is TRBV20-1, the J gene TRBJ2-3, with TRBD2 matching 10 bases. There are 14 residues in the CDR3. Per the germline V gene, CDR1 is DFQATT and CDR2 is SNEGSKA (reference sequence). The trim removed 3 bases at V and 6 bases at J, leaving 6 bases unmatched. As DNA, the CDR3 is TGCAGTGCTAGGGCTAGCGGGAGAAGGGATACGCAGTATTTT. Translating gives CSARASGRRDTQYF.

The chain carries TRBV2 and TRBJ2-1; TRBD2 matches at 11 bases. The V gene end was trimmed by 5 bases and the J gene end by 7 bases; junction bases not matched to a gene: 7. The V gene's germline CDR1 is SNHLY and CDR2 FYNNEI. CDR3 length: 15 residues. Here the CDR3 DNA reads TGTGCCAGCAGTCAAAGGACTAGCGGGCCTAATGAGCAGTTCTTC. It is translated as CASSQRTSGPNEQFF.

This rearrangement joins TRBV5-1 to TRBJ2-7; 11 bases are shared with TRBD2. J gave up 2 bases and V 4 bases, and 5 bases lay outside the gene matches. This CDR3 is 15 amino acids long. From germline, CDR1 is SGHRS and CDR2 YFSETQ. CDR3 amino acids: CASSLSGRAPYEQYF. CDR3 nucleotides: TGCGCCAGCAGCCTTAGCGGGAGGGCCCCCTACGAGCAGTACTTC.

This clonotype came up a few times. The rearrangement uses TRBV12-3 or TRBV12-4 and TRBJ1-5; D may be TRBD1 (6 bases). V lost 6 bases to trimming and J lost 1 base, with 16 bases between them. CDR3 size: 16 residues. The CDR3 reads CASSGPIGQSNQPQHF. DNA for the CDR3: TGTGCCAGCAGCGGGCCAATCGGACAGAGCAATCAGCCCCAGCATTTT.